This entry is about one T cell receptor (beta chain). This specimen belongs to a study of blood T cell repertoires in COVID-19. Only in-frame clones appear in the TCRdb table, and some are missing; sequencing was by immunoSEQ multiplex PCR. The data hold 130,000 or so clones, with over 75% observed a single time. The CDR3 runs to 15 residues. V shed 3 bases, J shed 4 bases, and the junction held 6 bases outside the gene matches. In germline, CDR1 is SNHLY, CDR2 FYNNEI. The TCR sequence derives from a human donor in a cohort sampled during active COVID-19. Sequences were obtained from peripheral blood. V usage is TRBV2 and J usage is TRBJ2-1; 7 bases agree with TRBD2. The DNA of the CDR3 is TGTGCCAGCAGTGATCTCGCGGGGGAGTACAATGAGCAGTTCTTC. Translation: CASSDLAGEYNEQFF.